Presented here are 3 T cell receptor beta chains from one specimen sequenced in a study of cytomegalovirus exposure and HLA in healthy donors. Only in-frame clones appear in the TCRdb table, and some are missing; sequencing was by immunoSEQ multiplex PCR. This table has hundreds of thousands of clones, roughly 91% appearing once. The sample taken for sequencing was PBMCs. Receptor source: a woman in her 30s in good health and CMV-seronegative.

This chain connects TRBV4-3 to TRBJ2-7, with TRBD1 matching 8 bases. CDR1 is LGHNA and CDR2 is YSLEER in the germline V gene. CDR3 size: 14 residues. V shed 5 bases and J 3 bases; nucleotides not matched to a gene: 6. The CDR3 DNA is TGCGCCAGCAGCGCCGACAGGGGCGTCTACGAGCAGTACTTC. This codes for CASSADRGVYEQYF.

CDR3 amino acids: CASSLGLAGTTDTQYF. CDR3 nucleotides: TGCGCCAGCAGCCTCGGGCTAGCGGGGACCACAGATACGCAGTATTTT. The genes are TRBV5-1 and TRBJ2-3; 9 nucleotides agree with TRBD2. The junction had 8 bases not matched to a gene; V was cut back by 4 bases and J by 2 bases. This CDR3 is built from 16 residues. Germline CDR1 SGHRS, CDR2 YFSETQ.

The chain recombines TRBV21-1 with TRBJ2-7; the D call of TRBD2 is as the table states it, not checked on the DNA. TRBV21-1 is a pseudogene segment. This CDR3 has 18 amino acids. CDR3 residues: CASSKAGVAVISSYEQYF. CDR3 sequence (DNA): TGTGCCAGCAGCAAAGCGGGAGTAGCGGTGATTAGTTCCTACGAGCAGTACTTC.